This TCR beta chain was identified during a study of cytomegalovirus exposure and HLA in healthy donors. Clones were sequenced by immunoSEQ multiplex PCR, and TCRdb holds only the in-frame ones, with some missing. This sample has fewer than 60,000 clones, with over 85% found just once. The CDR3 spans 15 residues. Germline V gene sequence: CDR1 WSHSY, CDR2 SAAADI. V was clipped by 6 bases and J by 5 bases; unmatched bases: 7. The receptor's source is a young woman in good health and CMV-seropositive. The V and J genes are TRBV10-2 and TRBJ2-1, with TRBD2 matching over 10 bases. The sequencing input was PBMCs. The CDR3 loop is CASRSRGLANNEQFF. CDR3 DNA sequence: TGCGCCAGCAGAAGTCGGGGACTAGCGAACAATGAGCAGTTCTTC.